This TCR beta chain was profiled in a study of cytomegalovirus exposure and HLA in healthy donors. Study observations and caveats: Among TCR sequences, most were rare, though some public TCRs appeared in many donors. Using the classifier, cytomegalovirus status was reportedly diagnosed with high specificity and sensitivity. Cytomegalovirus-associated status was assigned to 164 TCR beta chains.

Trimming removed 5 bases from V and 5 bases from J; junction bases left unmatched: 10. The CDR3 runs to 15 residues. In germline, CDR1 is SGHAT, CDR2 FQNNGV. The table came from immunoSEQ multiplex PCR; TCRdb's copy has only in-frame clones and leaves some out. This table holds 200,000 or so clones, roughly 88% found once. Note on this clone: Its antigen remains unidentified.

The chain employs TRBV11-2 and TRBJ1-1; 8 bases map to TRBD1. The sample consisted of PBMCs. The sequence was obtained from a woman aged 25 to 39 in good health and CMV-seropositive. CDR3 region: CASSRIGQGGTEAFF. CDR3 in DNA: TGTGCCAGCAGCCGTATCGGACAGGGAGGGACTGAAGCTTTCTTT.